This T cell receptor beta chain is drawn from a study of cytomegalovirus exposure and HLA in healthy donors. Study conclusions and caveats: When presence/absence was analysed, sequencing depth was taken to be roughly uniform across donors.

With regard to this clone: Its antigen remains unknown. The sample carries other DNA sequences with the same CDR3.

Both 60 Vbeta primers and 13 Jbeta primers went into the PCR. Original handling: There were about 80 million unique TCR beta chains by a later count, and some 10 million of them were shared. Only in-frame clones appear in the TCRdb table, and some are missing; sequencing was by immunoSEQ multiplex PCR. V and J calls and clone size are those listed in that table; D and trimming were worked out from the DNA. The sample shows around 150,000 clones, around 72% of them seen only once. The sequence derives from a man aged 35-49 years in good health and CMV-seronegative. Sequenced sample: PBMCs.

The CDR3 sequence: CASSLVGGGNTGELFF. DNA for the CDR3: TGTGCCAGCAGCTTAGTAGGGGGGGGAAACACCGGGGAGCTGTTTTTT. This rearrangement joins TRBV7-2 to TRBJ2-2, with D perhaps matching TRBD2 (7 bases). Germline V CDR1 and CDR2: SGHTA, FQGNSA. The V gene lost 1 base and the J gene lost 2 bases, with 11 bases spanning the gap. The CDR3 length is 16 residues.